This TCR beta chain was identified in a study of blood T cells in healthy people across ages (dated by TCRdb to the mid-2010s). Turning to the overall study: In model experiments, template switching captured roughly one uniquely barcoded TCR beta cDNA molecule for every two T cells. Four age groups were formed from the donors: young (average approximately 15 years), middle-aged (less than 40), aged (approximately 60) and long-lived (more than 75). To avoid experimental bias, donors of different ages were distributed randomly across sequencing lanes. To track age-related changes in TCR beta repertoire diversity, the study relied on deep sequencing normalized with unique cDNA molecular identifiers. Using the same blood draw, the study looked at two additional independent replicas of 1 million unique cDNA reads for two donors, one aged 18 to 29 and the other aged 80 or older.

Broader findings and caveats from the paper: The long-lived group showed more naive CD4+ T cells, fewer expanded clones and increased TCR diversity than the aged group, suggesting age selection. Donor CMV infection status was unknown, potentially confounding age-related changes in expanded clonotypes. Because profiling used bulk unsorted PBMCs, naive and antigen-experienced compartments could not be compared conclusively. The percentage of naive T cells measured by flow cytometry correlated strongly with observed TCR beta diversity. As age increased, observed TCR beta diversity per million T cells dropped in a roughly linear way, and a significant reduction was already evident by age about 36. Total diversity estimates from one million sequenced T cells were considered lower bounds and underestimates.

Library preparation employed 5' RACE. The sequencing machine was an Illumina HiSeq 2500. A second PCR of roughly 6 to 11 cycles was run with a J-beta primer mix and a sample-barcoded 5' primer. Each TCR beta cDNA molecule received a unique molecular identifier from a template-switch 5' adaptor carrying 12 random nucleotides. At least 2.5 million CDR3-containing paired-end reads were obtained from each sample. First-strand cDNA was synthesized from all RNA with the Mint cDNA synthesis kit, primed by a TRBC-specific oligonucleotide. Following uracil-DNA glycosylase treatment, a first 18-cycle PCR with universal primers M1SS and BC2_uni_R was performed on all cDNA. The study's own analysis went as follows. For normalization, 1 million high-quality reads, each with a distinct molecular identifier, were randomly selected from each sample. Reads with shared molecular identifiers were discarded instead of being binned into consensus sequences. MiTCR, run with a Q25 quality threshold and the strictest error-elimination algorithm, handled CDR3 identification, clonotype clustering and error correction. A nonparametric unseen species model with Euler transformation was used to estimate a lower bound on total TCR beta diversity. In TCRdb, the public reads were trimmed at Q25 with fastp and aligned with MiXCR, with productive beta chains retained. Each entry merges the rows of one CDR3 protein and shows their most common DNA and genes. The authors' filters were not applied to this entry. For this sample there are hundreds of thousands of distinct CDR3 sequences; about 43% appear just once. Around 32% of the sample lies in the top ten.

A note on this clonotype: Its cognate antigen has yet to be identified. No base quality values were provided; no much bigger clone lies one nucleotide off.

The donors were some 36 Caucasian individuals from Russia, aged roughly 6 to 90 years, who were systemically healthy. Each donor gave about 9.7 milliliters of peripheral blood, drawn into EDTA-treated Vacutainer tubes. Ficoll-Paque density-gradient centrifugation was used to isolate PBMCs, with at least 7 million obtained per sample. Trizol reagent was used to extract total RNA from PBMCs, with at least 5 micrograms per sample. The percentages of naive CD45RAhigh/CD27high T cells were determined by flow cytometry on a PBMC aliquot from every donor. The CDR1 and CDR2 encoded by the germline V gene (reference sequence) are DFQATT and SNEGSKA. V loses 3 bases at its end and J loses 7 bases; junction bases beyond the gene matches: 12. The cysteine opens and the phenylalanine closes a CDR3 of 15 amino acids. The entry retains the CDR3 DNA only, 45 bases that are in frame from base 1.

The origin of this receptor is a man older than 75 in good health. The rearrangement combines TRBV20-1 with TRBJ2-3, and 8 bases in between align with TRBD1. Sequenced material: blood. CDR3 protein: CSASRRQGLVYTQYF. The DNA reads as follows: TGCAGTGCTAGCAGAAGACAGGGGCTAGTTTATACGCAGTATTTT.